This TCR beta chain was sequenced during a study of identical twins. Notes on the study in general: Carriage of fewer insertions was seen in abundant cord blood beta clonotypes, whereas memory repertoires showed none.

Details on this clonotype: Its antigen is as yet unknown.

Trimming removed 1 base at V and 4 bases at J, with 9 bases between. This CDR3 is built from 14 residues. The germline V gene has CDR1 SGHTA and CDR2 FQGNSA. Template switching added a universal primer site; cDNA carried unique molecular identifiers. One entry per CDR3 protein results from TCRdb running MiXCR on the 5' RACE reads. The data contain 540,000 or so distinct CDR3 sequences, around 22% of them seen just once; the ten biggest clones take up 0.4% to 0.6%. This sample also belongs to another study, concerning yellow fever vaccine responses in identical twins.

This TCR came from a woman aged 18-29 years in good health. Sequencing was done on a sample of CD4+ T cells sorted from blood. V and J are TRBV7-2 and TRBJ2-3, with unresolved D. Here the CDR3 DNA reads TGTGCCAGCAGCTTAGGTTCCTTCTCAGATACGCAGTATTTT. The encoded protein is CASSLGSFSDTQYF.